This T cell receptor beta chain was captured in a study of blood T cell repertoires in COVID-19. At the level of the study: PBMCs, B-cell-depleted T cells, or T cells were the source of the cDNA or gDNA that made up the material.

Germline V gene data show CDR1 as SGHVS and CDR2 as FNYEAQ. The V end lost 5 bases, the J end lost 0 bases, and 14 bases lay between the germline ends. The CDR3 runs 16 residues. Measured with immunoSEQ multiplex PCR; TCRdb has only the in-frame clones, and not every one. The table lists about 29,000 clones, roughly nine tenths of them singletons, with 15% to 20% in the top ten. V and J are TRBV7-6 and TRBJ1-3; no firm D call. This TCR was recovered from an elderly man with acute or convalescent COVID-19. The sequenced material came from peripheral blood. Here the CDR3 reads CASSRARRASGNTIYF. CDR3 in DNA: TGTGCCAGCAGCCGCGCGAGGAGGGCCTCTGGAAACACCATATATTTT.